Detailed here is one TCR beta chain. Following a re-call of the 5' RACE reads, TCRdb has one entry per CDR3 protein and lacks DNA. This sample carries about 170,000 distinct CDR3 sequences, with about 19% going to the ten biggest clones. This record comes from a study of T cells expressing NK-cell markers. The sequenced sample consisted of blood T cells: a sorted CD56 or NKG2C T cell subset, CD4+ or CD8+ T cells, or bulk PBMC T cells (not recorded which). This TCR derives from a man aged 18-69 years in good health.

The CDR3 spells CASSPDRGNEQFF. The chain joins TRBV2 to TRBJ2-1; TCRdb returns TRBD1, unconfirmable since there is no DNA. The CDR3 consists of 13 residues. The germline CDR1 and CDR2 sequences are SNHLY and FYNNEI.